This entry lists 12 T cell receptor beta chains sequenced from one sample in a study of T cells in women clearing cervical HPV infection. Profiled with immunoSEQ multiplex PCR; TCRdb holds only in-frame clones, not every one. In total, the table holds about 31,000 clones. The sequenced material came from blood buffy coat. Source of these receptors: a woman between 18 and 70 years old with a cervical HPV16 infection that either progressed to CIN3+ or cleared (not recorded which).

As regards this clone: The read gets to within 3 residues of the CDR3 end, and the germline J gene fills in the rest. The V call is TRBV6-1, the J call TRBJ2-1, with a weak D call TRBD2 (8 bases). The CDR3 runs 17 residues. V lost 6 bases to trimming and J lost 9 bases, with 27 bases between them. Germline lookup yields CDR1 MNHNS and CDR2 SASEGT. Here the CDR3 reads CASRERGGAGGMGEQFF. CDR3 bases read: TGTGCCAGCAGGGAACGGGGGGGGGCAGGGGGTATGGGTGAG.

Points on this clone: The read ends 3 residues before the CDR3 terminus; that terminus is restored from the germline J gene. The gene calls are TRBV18 and TRBJ2-5; weak D call: TRBD2 (5 bases). The CDR3 loop spans 14 amino acids. The germline V and J ends were trimmed by 5 bases and 5 bases, with 15 bases remaining between them. Per the germline V gene, CDR1 is KGHSH and CDR2 is LQKENI. Partial CDR3 DNA: TGTGCCAGCTCAATCGGCGGGCGTCTGGAGACC. Translated, it gives CASSIGGRLET. The whole CDR3 sequence reads CASSIGGRLETQYF.

In regard to this clone: The missing CDR3 end, 3 residues past where the read stops, is filled in from the germline J gene. The chain is built from TRBV20-1 and TRBJ2-4; D possibly corresponds to TRBD2 (7 bases). The CDR3 totals 13 residues. Germline CDR1 and CDR2: DFQATT and SNEGSKA (reference sequence). V was clipped by 5 bases and J by 6 bases, with 14 bases between them. The CDR3 reads CSAPKGGGNIQYF. Partial CDR3 DNA: TGCAGTGCTCCCAAGGGAGGGGGAAACATT.

Of note for this clone: The read terminates 3 residues ahead of where the CDR3 ends, so the germline J gene completes it. This chain connects TRBV13 to TRBJ2-2; D is ambiguous. CDR3 length equals 16 residues. In germline, CDR1 is PRHDT, CDR2 FYEKMQ (reference sequence). Trimming cost V 0 bases and J 1 base, with 9 bases left between them. The CDR3 DNA, read in part, is TGTGCCAGCAGCTTAGGCATTAGCTGGAACACCGGGGAG. Its protein product is CASSLGISWNTGE. The entire CDR3 is CASSLGISWNTGELFF.

As regards this clone: The observed sequence ends 3 residues before the CDR3 terminus, with the missing tail filled in from the germline J gene. The chain carries TRBV29-1 and TRBJ2-4, with 9 nucleotides matching TRBD2. The CDR3 runs 13 residues. CDR1 is SQVTM, CDR2 ANQGSEA, per germline. The CDR3 DNA, read in part, is TGCAGCGTTTATAGCGGGGGCACAGATACT. As protein: CSVYSGGTDT. The entire CDR3 reads CSVYSGGTDTQYF. Combining the CDR3 with reference TRBV29-1 and TRBJ2-4 gives the whole variable domain SAVISQKPSRDICQRGTSLTIQCQVDSQVTMMFWYRQQPGQSLTLIATANQGSEATYESGFVIDKFPISRPNLTFSTLTVSNMSPEDSSIYLCSVYSGGTDTQYFGAGTRLSVL.

On this clone: The read comes to an end 3 residues before the CDR3 does, leaving the germline J gene to fill in the end. The J gene is TRBJ2-1, the V gene TRBV7-8, with D perhaps TRBD2 (5 bases). Germline V gene data show CDR1 as SGHVS and CDR2 as FQNEAQ. V was trimmed by 5 bases and J by 0 bases, leaving 17 bases between them. CDR3 length equals 17 residues. CDR3 sequence reads: CASSHRVGVSSYNEQFF. CDR3 DNA (partial): TGTGCCAGCAGCCACCGGGTCGGGGTCTCCTCCTACAATGAG.

The CDR3 here is CASSLEEAYTEAFF. The covered CDR3 bases are TGCGCCAGCAGCTTGGAAGAAGCCTACACTGAA. The chain carries TRBV5-1 and TRBJ1-1; no reliable D call. Coverage ceases 3 residues before the CDR3 finishes, and the germline J gene fills in the end. With 0 bases removed from V and 3 bases from J, the gap between germline ends came to 9 bases. CDR3 length: 14 residues. Germline CDR1 SGHRS, CDR2 YFSETQ. Full variable domain (outside the CDR3, taken from reference TRBV5-1 and TRBJ1-1): KAGVTQTPRYLIKTRGQQVTLSCSPISGHRSVSWYQQTPGQGLQFLFEYFSETQRNKGNFPGRFSGRQFSNSRSEMNVSTLELGDSALYLCASSLEEAYTEAFFGQGTRLTVV.

The CDR3 DNA, read in part, is TGTGCCAGCAGTGACTCGGCGACTAGCGGGGGGCACACCGGGGAG. Its translation is CASSDSATSGGHTGE. The whole CDR3 region reads CASSDSATSGGHTGELFF. The gene calls are TRBV6-4 and TRBJ2-2; TRBD2 agrees at 13 bases. The CDR3 goes on 3 residues after the read ends, and that part is filled in from the germline J gene. J was trimmed by 3 bases and V by 0 bases; bases with no gene match: 4. Germline CDR1 is MRHNA and CDR2 is SNTAGT. The CDR3 spans 18 residues.

Notes on this clone: The read ends 3 residues early relative to the CDR3; the germline J gene fills the gap. The chain employs TRBV6-1 and TRBJ1-1; tentatively, D is TRBD1 (5 bases). The germline V gene has CDR1 MNHNS and CDR2 SASEGT. The CDR3 has 14 amino acids. The CDR3 loop reads CASSEHRSNLEAFF. Partial CDR3 DNA: TGTGCCAGCAGTGAACACAGGTCCAACTTGGAA.

For this clone: One junction end does not reproduce the germline sequence, and a read error may be involved. The CDR3 end is not reached by the read, which stops 3 residues before it; the germline J gene fills it in. The same CDR3 can be traced to other DNA sequences in this sample. V usage is TRBV7-7 and J usage is TRBJ1-3, with 8 bases identical to TRBD1. CDR1 is SSHAT and CDR2 is FNYEAQ in the germline V gene (reference sequence). This CDR3 is built from 16 residues. The sequenced part of the CDR3 DNA is TGTGCTAGCAGCAGGCCCGGACAGGGCCCTGGAAACACG. It encodes CASSRPGQGPGNT. Given in full, the CDR3 is CASSRPGQGPGNTIYF.

A remark on this clone: The CDR3 end lies 3 residues beyond the end of the read and is filled in from the germline J gene. The J gene is TRBJ2-5, the V gene TRBV20-1; 8 bases are a match to TRBD1. The CDR3 sequence is 14 residues long. Trimming cost V 3 bases and J 5 bases; bases outside gene matches: 8. Germline CDR1 reads DFQATT; CDR2 reads SNEGSKA (reference sequence). The DNA read from the CDR3 is TGCAGTGCTAGGGCCCTGACAGGGGCCGAGACC. Its translation is CSARALTGAET. The full CDR3 protein is CSARALTGAETQYF.

Notes on this clone: The read falls 3 residues short of the CDR3 end, and the missing part is taken from the germline J gene. The rearrangement joins TRBV18 to TRBJ1-1; 8 nucleotides agree with TRBD1. The germline gives CDR1 KGHSH, CDR2 LQKENI. This CDR3 is 13 amino acids long. The CDR3 spells CASSVRGQETAFF. Partial CDR3 DNA: TGTGCCAGCTCAGTCAGGGGGCAAGAGACC.